The 3 T cell receptor beta chains listed next were all sequenced from one sample in a study of blood T cell repertoires in COVID-19. The assay was immunoSEQ multiplex PCR, and TCRdb's table has in-frame clones only and misses some. This table has some 43,000 clones, about four fifths appearing once. Input material: peripheral blood. The receptors here all came from a man aged 50 to 59 with active COVID-19.

The chain has TRBV24-1 and TRBJ2-3; 12 positions agree with TRBD2. This CDR3 spans 15 amino acids. CDR1 and CDR2 (germline): KGHDR, SFDVKD. J lost 3 bases, V lost 10 bases, and 7 bases had no gene match. The CDR3 is CATRSGTSGTDTQYF. The CDR3, as DNA: TGTGCCACTCGTTCCGGGACTAGCGGGACAGATACGCAGTATTTT.

V is TRBV29-1 and J is TRBJ2-3; 9 positions agree with TRBD2. The CDR3 runs to 15 residues. Germline V gene lookup returns CDR1 SQVTM and CDR2 ANQGSEA. Trimming removed 5 bases from V and 6 bases from J; junction bases left unmatched: 12. CDR3 residues: CSVLIAGGRADTQYF. As DNA, the CDR3 is TGCAGCGTTTTGATCGCGGGGGGGCGGGCTGATACGCAGTATTTT.

J is TRBJ1-2 and V is TRBV6-2 or TRBV6-3; 7 bases match TRBD1. V lost 5 bases, J lost 3 bases, and 3 bases stayed unmatched. The CDR3 has 13 amino acids. The germline gives CDR1 MNHEY, CDR2 SVGEGT. Here the CDR3 DNA reads TGTGCCAGCAGTAGGGGGCTTGACTATGGCTACACCTTC. Residues: CASSRGLDYGYTF.